This T cell receptor (beta chain) was captured by sequencing in a study of shared clonotypes between healthy human individuals. The V end lost 7 bases, the J end lost 4 bases, and 13 bases lay between the germline ends. Germline-derived CDR1 and CDR2 are LNHDA and SQIVND (reference sequence). CDR3 length: 13 residues. This table comes from immunoSEQ multiplex PCR, and its TCRdb copy is limited to in-frame clones, with some not included. The table has more than 400,000 clones, almost 80% seen once. To note about this clone: Its antigen is unidentified.

Study observations and caveats: Clonotype sharing among donors, it was expected, would be affected by sequencing depth. Sampling was confined to blood; repertoires within tissues likely differ.

The sequence came from a woman in her 40s in good health. Some clones in this sample may be carry-over from other donors' samples. The rearrangement links TRBV19 to TRBJ1-1; no reliable D call. Sequencing was done on a sample of PBMCs. The CDR3 nucleotides are TGTGCCAGTAAGCTCACCCACCTCACTGAAGCTTTCTTT. Its translation: CASKLTHLTEAFF.